What follows are 13 T cell receptor beta chains derived from one specimen sequenced in a study of blood T cell repertoires in COVID-19. The method was immunoSEQ multiplex PCR; TCRdb's version includes in-frame clones alone and lacks a portion of them. The table has about 180,000 clones, more than 75% seen once. Sequenced: PBMCs or T cells enriched from blood (not recorded which). Receptors were obtained from a woman aged 25-40 years who had recovered from COVID-19.

The rearrangement uses TRBV5-6 and TRBJ2-1; D gene uncertain. Trimming stripped 1 base from V and 2 bases from J, with 10 bases between. CDR1 and CDR2 (germline): SGHDT, YYEEEE. The CDR3 sequence is 15 residues long. The CDR3 DNA reads as TGTGCCAGCAGCTTGACCCCCGGTGCCTACAATGAGCAGTTCTTC. Its protein product is CASSLTPGAYNEQFF.

This clone has more than one count but fewer than ten. The chain combines TRBV30 with TRBJ1-2; unclear D gene. The germline gives CDR1 GTSNPN, CDR2 SVGIG (reference sequence). V was cut by 2 bases and J by 7 bases, with 20 bases left in between. CDR3 length: 15 amino acids. For the CDR3, the DNA is TGTGCCTGGAGTCCCCCTTGGACCGAGGCGGGTGGCTACACCTTC. Its translation: CAWSPPWTEAGGYTF.

This clone turned up a few times. The chain uses TRBV9 and TRBJ2-3; D uncertain. V lost 4 bases and J 5 bases, leaving 11 bases between the germline ends. The CDR3 is 13 amino acids. CDR1 and CDR2 (germline): SGDLS, YYNGEE. CDR3 coding DNA: TGTGCCAGCAGCTTTGACGGCGGAGATACGCAGTATTTT. Protein product: CASSFDGGDTQYF.

The chain uses TRBV7-9 and TRBJ1-3, with D possibly matching TRBD1 (5 bases). Germline V lookup: CDR1 SEHNR, CDR2 FQNEAQ (reference sequence). This CDR3 contains 17 residues. V dropped 4 bases and J dropped 0 bases, with 16 bases sitting between them. CDR3 DNA: TGTGCCAGCAGCTCAGCTGGGGCCCTATACTCTGGAAACACCATATATTTT. Protein: CASSSAGALYSGNTIYF.

The CDR3 sequence is CASSESSSESEQFF. In DNA, the CDR3 is TGTGCCAGCAGTGAATCGTCTAGTGAAAGTGAGCAGTTCTTC. This chain joins TRBV6-1 and TRBJ2-1; D uncertain. This CDR3 has 14 amino acids. Germline-derived CDR1 and CDR2 are MNHNS and SASEGT. V dropped 2 bases and J dropped 9 bases, with 14 bases sitting between them.

In this sample, this clone turned up a few times. The chain carries TRBV21-1 and TRBJ2-1; the table's D call TRBD1 went unverified against the DNA. TRBV21-1 is designated a pseudogene. CDR3 size: 16 residues. For the CDR3, the DNA is TGTGCCAGCAGCAAAGGGGGACAGGGGGCAACAAATGAGCAGTTCTTC. Translation gives CASSKGGQGATNEQFF.

V gene TRBV9 combines with J gene TRBJ2-1; the match to TRBD2 covers 8 bases. After removal of 0 bases from V and 4 bases from J, the junction contained 6 bases not matched to a gene. Germline assignment: CDR1 SGDLS and CDR2 YYNGEE. There are 16 residues in the CDR3. This chain's CDR3 is CASSVDSSGMYNEQFF. The CDR3 nucleotides are TGTGCCAGCAGCGTAGACAGTAGCGGGATGTACAATGAGCAGTTCTTC.

The chain combines TRBV19 with TRBJ2-7; 9 bases map to TRBD2. This CDR3 has 13 amino acids. Germline CDR1 is LNHDA and CDR2 is SQIVND (reference sequence). The ends lost 8 bases at V and 6 bases at J; junction bases unmatched: 8. DNA of the CDR3: TGTGCCAGTGGGAATCGAGCGGGAGGCGAGCAGTACTTC. Translated, it gives CASGNRAGGEQYF.

This clone was detected once. The CDR3 reads CASSVGSTSYGYTF. CDR3 DNA: TGTGCCAGCAGCGTAGGGTCAACGAGCTATGGCTACACCTTC. The rearrangement links TRBV9 to TRBJ1-2; no clear D gene. Germline V gene sequence: CDR1 SGDLS, CDR2 YYNGEE. Trimming left V 0 bases short and J 4 bases short, with 10 bases between. The CDR3 has 14 residues.

This clone has only a few counts. The CDR3 sequence: CASGSRGTNYGYTF. CDR3 DNA: TGCGCCAGCGGCTCGCGGGGAACTAACTATGGCTACACCTTC. This sequence joins TRBV5-1 and TRBJ1-2; D is ambiguous. The CDR3 covers 14 residues. The V gene's germline CDR1 is SGHRS and CDR2 YFSETQ. The germline V and J ends were trimmed by 7 bases and 0 bases, with 13 bases remaining between them.

The chain links TRBV24-1 to TRBJ2-3, with D possibly TRBD2 on 6 matching bases. Germline-derived CDR1 and CDR2 are KGHDR and SFDVKD. CDR3 length equals 15 residues. V lost 1 base and J 3 bases, leaving 10 bases between the germline ends. This CDR3 is CATSDFSGRTDTQYF. The CDR3 DNA reads TGTGCCACCAGTGATTTCTCCGGGAGAACAGATACGCAGTATTTT.

This CDR3 is CASSRLAGGTDTQYF. The CDR3 DNA reads as TGTGCCAGCAGTCGACTAGCGGGAGGCACAGATACGCAGTATTTT. This chain joins TRBV6-4 and TRBJ2-3, with 12 bases that match TRBD2. Trimming removed 5 bases from V and 1 base from J; junction bases left unmatched: 1. The CDR3 runs 15 residues. The germline gives CDR1 MRHNA, CDR2 SNTAGT.

The chain joins TRBV27 to TRBJ1-1; weak D call: TRBD1 (5 bases). Germline CDR1 and CDR2: MNHEY and SMNVEV (reference sequence). Deletions cut 3 bases from V and 4 bases from J, with 9 bases between. The CDR3 consists of 13 residues. This chain's CDR3 is CASSLGGGTEAFF. CDR3 nucleotide sequence: TGTGCCAGCAGTTTGGGGGGGGGCACTGAAGCTTTCTTT.